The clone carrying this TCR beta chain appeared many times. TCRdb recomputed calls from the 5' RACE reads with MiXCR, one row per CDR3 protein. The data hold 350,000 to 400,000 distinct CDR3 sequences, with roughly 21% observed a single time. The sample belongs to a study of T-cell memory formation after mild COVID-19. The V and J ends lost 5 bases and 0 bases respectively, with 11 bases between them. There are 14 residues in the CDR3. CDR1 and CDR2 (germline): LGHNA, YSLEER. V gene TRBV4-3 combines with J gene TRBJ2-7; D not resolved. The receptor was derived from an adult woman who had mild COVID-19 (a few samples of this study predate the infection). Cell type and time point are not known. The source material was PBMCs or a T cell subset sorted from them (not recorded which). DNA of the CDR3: TGCGCCAGCAGCTTATCCTTAAGCTCCTACGAGCAGTACTTC. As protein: CASSLSLSSYEQYF.